A selection of T cell receptor beta chains follows, all from one sample in a study of beta chain features in type 1 diabetes. The assay was immunoSEQ multiplex PCR, and TCRdb's table has in-frame clones only and misses some. The sample shows 500,000 to 800,000 clones, 9.5% to 15% of them seen only once. The sequenced sample consisted of naive CD4+ T cells from blood. All receptors derive from a man aged 30 to 45 with type 1 diabetes. Each CDR3 is given with its conserved first and last residue.

V	J	CDR3
TRBV2	TRBJ1-6	CASKISIASNNSPLHF
TRBV6-5	TRBJ1-4	CASSQEKLFF
TRBV19	TRBJ2-3	CASSPSGGTTQYF
TRBV29-1	TRBJ1-2	CSVEGYTF
TRBV2	TRBJ2-5	CARRRPPRETQYF
TRBV30	TRBJ2-2	CAWSGGVNTGELFF
TRBV7-2	TRBJ2-7	CASSLVGRQGHYEQYF
TRBV2	TRBJ1-5	CASTGRENQPQHF
TRBV14	TRBJ2-5	CASSQIVRGTYF
TRBV5-4	TRBJ1-2	CASSFGLYGYTF
TRBV7-9	TRBJ2-2	CASSRDTGELFF
TRBV5-1	TRBJ2-7	CASSLVFLSGGLNEQYF
TRBV11-2	TRBJ2-1	CASSVAGSSYNEQFF
TRBV7-2	TRBJ1-1	CASSPIQNTEAFF
TRBV6-6	TRBJ1-6	CASRGKLDSPLHF
TRBV7-2	TRBJ1-6	CASSPFVSVANSPLHF